Listed below are T cell receptor beta chains from one sample, sequenced in a study of OX40 agonist ivuxolimab in advanced cancers. The method was immunoSEQ multiplex PCR; TCRdb's version includes in-frame clones alone and lacks a portion of them. The profile shows about 28,000 clones, 81% of them singletons. Sequencing was performed on CD4+ or CD8+ T cells sorted from blood, taken in a trial of the OX40 agonist ivuxolimab. The receptor source for this set is an adult with an advanced solid tumor such as melanoma, head and neck, liver or kidney cancer. Both conserved end residues are part of each CDR3. Each record gives: V gene, D gene, clone size, J gene, CDR3 DNA, CDR3 protein. The D gene is left open where the match is weak. A row's size may be missing; if present it is once, few, many or a size class.

V: TRBV7-9
D: TRBD2
size: NA
J: TRBJ2-1
DNA: TGTGCCAGCAAGACTAGCGGTACCTACAATGAGCAGTTCTTC
CDR3: CASKTSGTYNEQFF

V: TRBV7-9
D: NA
size: NA
J: TRBJ2-7
DNA: TGTGCCAGCAGCTTGACTCTGAGCCAAGAAAGCGACGAGCAGTACTTC
CDR3: CASSLTLSQESDEQYF

V: TRBV6-5
D: NA
size: NA
J: TRBJ1-1
DNA: TGTGCCAGCAGTTATTTGGAGTACACTGAAGCTTTCTTT
CDR3: CASSYLEYTEAFF

V: TRBV11-2
D: NA
size: NA
J: TRBJ2-7
DNA: TGTGCCAGCAGCCCAGGGTACTCCTACGAGCAGTACTTC
CDR3: CASSPGYSYEQYF

V: TRBV2
D: TRBD1
size: NA
J: TRBJ1-4
DNA: TGTGCCAGCAGTGTGGAGGGAGGAAAGGGGACAGTCGGTGAAAAACTGTTTTTT
CDR3: CASSVEGGKGTVGEKLFF

V: TRBV7-3
D: TRBD1
size: NA
J: TRBJ2-5
DNA: TGTGCCAGCAGCTTAACACGGGACAGCCAAGAGACCCAGTACTTC
CDR3: CASSLTRDSQETQYF

V: TRBV14
D: NA
size: NA
J: TRBJ1-2
DNA: TGTGCCAGCAGCCGTCGACAGTACTATGGCTACACCTTC
CDR3: CASSRRQYYGYTF

V: TRBV9
D: TRBD2
size: NA
J: TRBJ2-3
DNA: TGTGCCAGCAGCGTAGCGGGAGGAACCCCCAGCACAGATACGCAGTATTTT
CDR3: CASSVAGGTPSTDTQYF

V: TRBV30
D: NA
size: NA
J: TRBJ1-5
DNA: TGTGCCTGGAGTACCGCCGCGGGGGCCGGGCAGCCCCAGCATTTT
CDR3: CAWSTAAGAGQPQHF

V: TRBV28
D: NA
size: once
J: TRBJ2-3
DNA: TGTGCCAGCAGTTTAATGGTTAGCCGGGGCCCTACCACCACAGATACGCAGTATTTT
CDR3: CASSLMVSRGPTTTDTQYF

V: TRBV27
D: NA
size: NA
J: TRBJ2-7
DNA: TGTGCCAGCGTGGGGCTTTCCTACGAGCAGTACTTC
CDR3: CASVGLSYEQYF

V: TRBV2
D: NA
size: NA
J: TRBJ2-1
DNA: TGTGCCAGCAGTGATGCGGGACAAAACAATGAGCAGTTCTTC
CDR3: CASSDAGQNNEQFF

V: TRBV5-1
D: NA
size: NA
J: TRBJ2-3
DNA: TGCGCCAGCAGGGACCCCACAGATACGCAGTATTTT
CDR3: CASRDPTDTQYF

V: TRBV19
D: TRBD1
size: NA
J: TRBJ1-1
DNA: TGTGCCAGTAGCCAAGGGACAGGGTCGGCCACTGAAGCTTTCTTT
CDR3: CASSQGTGSATEAFF

V: TRBV13
D: TRBD2
size: NA
J: TRBJ2-1
DNA: TGTGCCAGCAGCTTCCCGGGGGGGCTTGGTCGTGAGCAGTTCTTC
CDR3: CASSFPGGLGREQFF

V: TRBV28
D: NA
size: NA
J: TRBJ1-6
DNA: TGTGCCAGCAGTTTATGGGGGGAGGATAATTCACCCCTCCACTTT
CDR3: CASSLWGEDNSPLHF

V: TRBV5-6
D: NA
size: NA
J: TRBJ2-1
DNA: TGTGCCAGCAGCCCCGGGACCAACTACAATGAGCAGTTCTTC
CDR3: CASSPGTNYNEQFF

V: TRBV7-9
D: TRBD1
size: NA
J: TRBJ2-1
DNA: TGTGCCAGCAGCTGGCGGGACAGGGGGTGGAATGAGCAGTTCTTC
CDR3: CASSWRDRGWNEQFF

V: TRBV15
D: NA
size: NA
J: TRBJ2-3
DNA: TGTGCCACCAGCAGAGACACGACAGGACCCACAGATACGCAGTATTTT
CDR3: CATSRDTTGPTDTQYF

V: TRBV9
D: TRBD2
size: NA
J: TRBJ2-7
DNA: TGTGCCAGCAGCGCGGGGGACTATTTTGAGCAGTACTTC
CDR3: CASSAGDYFEQYF

V: TRBV29-1
D: NA
size: NA
J: TRBJ2-1
DNA: TGCAGCGTTGAATCGATGGGGATGAAGGCTTACAATGAGCAGTTCTTC
CDR3: CSVESMGMKAYNEQFF

V: TRBV11-2
D: TRBD2
size: NA
J: TRBJ2-1
DNA: TGTGCCAGCAGCTTGGATAGCGGGGGGGCTGATGAGCAGTTCTTC
CDR3: CASSLDSGGADEQFF

V: TRBV4-1
D: NA
size: NA
J: TRBJ2-1
DNA: TGCGCCAGCAGCCAAGGGGGACCAGTTAGTGAGCAGTTCTTC
CDR3: CASSQGGPVSEQFF

V: TRBV11-2
D: NA
size: NA
J: TRBJ2-3
DNA: TGTGCCAGCAGCTTATCCCAAGATACGCAGTATTTT
CDR3: CASSLSQDTQYF

V: TRBV5-1
D: NA
size: NA
J: TRBJ2-1
DNA: TGCGCCAGCAGCGAAACGGGGAAAAATGAGCAGTTCTTC
CDR3: CASSETGKNEQFF

V: TRBV5-1
D: TRBD1
size: NA
J: TRBJ2-1
DNA: TGCGCCAGCAGCTTGACAGGGGGCTACAATGAGCAGTTCTTC
CDR3: CASSLTGGYNEQFF

V: TRBV6-1
D: TRBD1
size: NA
J: TRBJ1-1
DNA: TGTGCCAGCCTGGGACAGGGTTTTTTAGCTTTCTTT
CDR3: CASLGQGFLAFF